What follows are 2 T cell receptor beta chains derived from one specimen sequenced in a study of T cell repertoires in cytomegalovirus infection. These receptors lack a known antigen. Using its own MiXCR run on the reads, TCRdb lists one record per CDR3 protein. The sample has roughly 700,000 distinct CDR3 sequences; around 30% are singletons. Sequenced material: cultured PBMCs, taken from culture after CMV antigen stimulation. Every receptor here comes from a human donor in good health (CMV status not recorded). Some clones in this sample may be carry-over from other donors' samples.

Ten or more counts support this clonotype. The V and J genes are TRBV7-2 and TRBJ2-7, with D hard to call. V lost 3 bases, J lost 3 bases, and 9 bases lay in between. This CDR3 contains 13 residues. From germline, CDR1 is SGHTA and CDR2 FQGNSA. CDR3 coding DNA: TGTGCCAGCAGCTTTGACGGATACTACGAGCAGTACTTC. It yields the protein CASSFDGYYEQYF.

V usage is TRBV6-2 or TRBV6-3 and J usage is TRBJ2-1; 13 nucleotides align to TRBD2. V trimming: 6 bases; J trimming: 8 bases; junction bases outside the gene matches: 10. The germline V gene has CDR1 MNHEY and CDR2 SVGEGT. This CDR3 is built from 16 residues. CDR3 sequence: CASSGLAGARFYEQFF. The CDR3 DNA reads as TGTGCCAGCAGCGGACTAGCGGGAGCGCGTTTCTATGAGCAGTTCTTC.